These 14 T cell receptor beta chains came from one sample sequenced in a study of blood T cells in healthy people across ages. A second PCR, run for about 7 to 11 cycles, used a sample-barcoded 5' primer plus a J-beta primer mix. TCRdb re-called the 5' RACE reads with MiXCR, one entry per CDR3 protein. The sample lists roughly 790,000 distinct CDR3 sequences; 40% to 45% were seen once. The sequencing input was blood. These receptors were taken from a woman in her sixties or seventies in good health.

The chain combines TRBV12-3 or TRBV12-4 with TRBJ1-1; TRBD1 agrees at 11 bases. CDR3 length: 15 amino acids. V dropped 7 bases and J dropped 1; count of bases not matched to a gene: 5. For the CDR3, the DNA is TGTGCCAGCATGGGACAGGGGGTTAGGAACACTGAAGCTTTCTTT. Its protein product is CASMGQGVRNTEAFF.

On this clonotype: One end of the junction fails to match germline, which may point to a read error. This chain connects TRBV12-3 or TRBV12-4 to TRBJ2-3; no firm D call. The CDR3 loop spans 14 amino acids. The CDR3 DNA follows: TGTGCCGGCAGTCCCCTTGTTTCCGCAGATACGCAGTATTTT. It encodes CAGSPLVSADTQYF.

J is TRBJ2-7 and V is TRBV7-2, with D unresolved. This CDR3 comprises 12 residues. Germline lookup yields CDR1 SGHTA and CDR2 FQGNSA. Deletions cut 5 bases from V and 3 bases from J, with 8 bases between. This chain's CDR3 is CASSPTVYEQYF. DNA for the CDR3: TGTGCCAGCAGCCCGACGGTCTACGAGCAGTACTTC. Based on the CDR3 plus reference TRBV7-2 and TRBJ2-7, the full variable domain is GAGVSQSPSNKVTEKGKDVELRCDPISGHTALYWYRQSLGQGLEFLIYFQGNSAPDKSGLPSDRFSAERTGGSVSTLTIQRTQQEDSAVYLCASSPTVYEQYFGPGTRLTVT.

J is TRBJ2-3 and V is TRBV12-3 or TRBV12-4; 8 positions match TRBD2. There are 14 residues in the CDR3. The J segment lost 5 bases and the V segment lost 6 bases, leaving 7 bases of the junction unmatched. CDR3 loop: CASRRRGARDTQYF. CDR3 nucleotide sequence: TGTGCCAGCAGAAGGCGGGGGGCGAGAGATACGCAGTATTTT.

This clonotype was seen a few times. This chain uses TRBV29-1 with TRBJ1-4, with a weak D call TRBD1 (5 bases). This CDR3 contains 10 residues. Germline V lookup: CDR1 SQVTM, CDR2 ANQGSEA. Trimming cost V 3 bases and J 10 bases, with 6 bases left between them. The CDR3 region has the DNA TGCAGCGTTGATCAGGGAAAACTGTTTTTT. This gives the protein CSVDQGKLFF. Variable domain in full (rest from reference TRBV29-1 and TRBJ1-4): SAVISQKPSRDICQRGTSLTIQCQVDSQVTMMFWYRQQPGQSLTLIATANQGSEATYESGFVIDKFPISRPNLTFSTLTVSNMSPEDSSIYLCSVDQGKLFFGSGTQLSVL.

The J gene is TRBJ2-7, the V gene TRBV7-9, with 12 nucleotides matching TRBD2. The germline V gene encodes CDR1 SEHNR and CDR2 FQNEAQ (reference sequence). This CDR3 is 15 amino acids long. J was trimmed by 6 bases and V by 5 bases; bases with no gene match: 8. The CDR3 sequence: CASSSRLAGDREQYF. DNA for the CDR3: TGTGCCAGCAGCAGTCGACTAGCGGGAGACCGCGAGCAGTACTTC.

Only one count was recorded for this clonotype. The CDR3 region is CASSRGEGDTEAFF. The CDR3 DNA reads TGTGCCAGCAGCCGCGGAGAAGGGGACACTGAAGCTTTCTTT. The V gene is TRBV3-1, the J gene TRBJ1-1; a weak D match, TRBD1 (5 bases). The length of the CDR3 is 14 residues. Per the germline V gene, CDR1 is LGHDT and CDR2 is YNNKEL (reference sequence). V was trimmed by 4 bases and J by 3 bases, leaving 12 bases between them.

V and J are TRBV20-1 and TRBJ1-2; D not resolved. This CDR3 is 13 amino acids long. The V gene's germline CDR1 is DFQATT and CDR2 SNEGSKA (reference sequence). The germline V and J ends were trimmed by 5 bases and 4 bases, with 14 bases remaining between them. The CDR3 spells CSAPHVGLYGYTF. DNA of the CDR3: TGCAGTGCTCCCCATGTTGGCCTCTATGGCTACACCTTC.

For this clonotype: This may be a read error: a much more frequent sequence differs by one nucleotide. The chain employs TRBV29-1 and TRBJ2-1; the D gene is possibly TRBD2 (6 bases). The length of the CDR3 is 14 residues. The V and J ends lost 4 bases and 1 base respectively, with 11 bases between them. The germline CDR1 and CDR2 sequences are SQVTM and ANQGSEA. The CDR3 DNA sequence: TGCAGCGTTGGAGGGAGGAATTCCTACAATGAGCAGTTCTTC. This codes for CSVGGRNSYNEQFF.

As regards this clonotype: This may arise from a read error, as a much more abundant clone is one base away. The chain combines TRBV7-2 with TRBJ2-5, with unresolved D. The tail of the sequence fits TRBJ2-1 better, so the J call may be wrong. The germline CDR1 and CDR2 sequences are SGHTA and FQGNSA. This CDR3 spans 13 amino acids. Here the CDR3 reads CASSFEIQETQFF. CDR3 nucleotides: TGTGCCAGCAGCTTTGAGATACAAGAGACCCAGTTCTTC.

This clonotype was recorded only once. One end of the junction is discordant with germline, which a read error may explain. The chain couples TRBV7-4 to TRBJ2-7, with D possibly being TRBD2 (5 bases). Germline assignment: CDR1 SGHVT and CDR2 SQSDAQ. CDR3 size: 17 residues. The CDR3, as DNA: TGTGCCAGCAGATTAGGCCGGGGTGATGGATCCAAGTACGAGCAGTACTTC. This sequence encodes CASRLGRGDGSKYEQYF.

This clonotype was recorded a few times. The V gene is TRBV5-1, the J gene TRBJ1-2; D remains unclear. The germline V and J ends were trimmed by 2 bases and 6 bases, with 11 bases remaining between them. The CDR3 is 13 residues long. Per germline, CDR1 SGHRS and CDR2 YFSETQ. The CDR3 loop reads CASSFRRGDGYTF. Written as DNA, the CDR3 is TGCGCCAGCAGCTTCCGTCGGGGAGATGGCTACACCTTC.

The chain recombines TRBV28 with TRBJ2-3; 7 positions match TRBD1. Germline values: CDR1 MDHEN, CDR2 SYDVKM. The CDR3 runs 12 residues. Trimming at V came to 9 bases and at J to 6 bases, leaving 6 bases not matched to a gene. The CDR3 spells CASIGQADTQYF. CDR3 bases: TGTGCCAGTATTGGACAGGCCGATACGCAGTATTTT.

The chain couples TRBV20-1 to TRBJ2-7; 8 bases align to TRBD2. Germline lookup yields CDR1 DFQATT and CDR2 SNEGSKA (reference sequence). V was clipped by 6 bases and J by 2 bases; unmatched bases: 9. The CDR3 is 14 residues long. In nucleotides, the CDR3 is TGCAGTGCGGCTACTAGCGGTAGACCCTACGAGCAGTACTTC. Translating it yields CSAATSGRPYEQYF.